This T cell receptor (beta chain) originates from a study of identical twins' blood T cells. The study's findings and limits: Twins reportedly had markedly more similar V usage than unrelated donors, even among out-of-frame TCRbeta clonotypes. Shared environment remains a possible cause of twin similarity. Shared CDR3 clonotype counts between two donors mainly tracked the product of their cloneset sizes, twins included.

A note on this clonotype: Its antigen remains unknown.

MiXCR, applied by TCRdb to the 5' RACE reads, yields one record per CDR3 protein. In the table there are 300,000 to 450,000 distinct CDR3 sequences, 28% of which are singletons. Germline lookup yields CDR1 SGHVS and CDR2 FQNEAQ. Trimming removed 5 bases from V and 6 bases from J, with 13 bases in between. CDR3 length: 14 residues. The three twin pairs were reared together, likely meeting the same infections. The TCR originated in a woman aged 18-50 years in good health. The rearrangement links TRBV7-8 to TRBJ1-4; the D is unclear. The source material was PBMCs. The CDR3 reads CASSRTNWHEKLFF. In DNA form, the CDR3 reads TGTGCCAGCAGCCGTACAAATTGGCATGAAAAACTGTTTTTT.